This TCR beta chain emerged from a study of chemoradiotherapy in HPV16-positive cancers. Across the whole study: Candidate HPV-specific T-cell clones and common TCR motifs came from functional assays in a couple of HPV16-positive patients. Study-wide points: Non-HPV-specific T cells did not expand in tumors during treatment, whereas candidate HPV-specific clones and E7-related motifs did.

TCRdb's table, derived via immunoSEQ multiplex PCR, lists solely in-frame clones and lacks some. The profile shows about 68,000 clones, more than 70% of them singletons. Repeated repertoire sampling spanned the course of chemoradiotherapy. As concerns this clone: What it binds is unknown.

With 4 bases clipped from V and 7 bases from J, the junction kept 8 bases outside the gene matches. Germline V lookup: CDR1 SGHRS, CDR2 YFSETQ. CDR3 length: 15 amino acids. The sequences come from blood, collected from a patient who underwent chemoradiotherapy. The source is a human donor with HPV-associated anogenital cancer. The J gene is TRBJ2-5, the V gene TRBV5-1; 12 bases agree with TRBD2. The CDR3 sequence: CASSPSGRDEGTQYF. Here the CDR3 DNA reads TGCGCCAGCAGCCCTAGCGGGAGGGACGAAGGGACCCAGTACTTC.